What follows are 28 T cell receptor beta chains derived from one specimen sequenced in a study of CD8 T cells in Susac syndrome. Random hexamers were used to reverse transcribe an amount of roughly 0.45 to 1 ug RNA. TCRdb re-called the immunoSEQ multiplex PCR reads with MiXCR, one entry per CDR3 protein. The sample comprises about 150,000 distinct CDR3 sequences, roughly 96% of which are singletons, and around 0.15% rests with the top ten. The sequenced sample was CD8+ T cells from PBMCs. These receptors were collected from a human donor with multiple sclerosis.

The J gene is TRBJ1-5, the V gene TRBV27, with D possibly being TRBD1 (5 bases). V lost 0 bases and J 1 base, leaving 7 bases between the germline ends. CDR1 and CDR2 from the germline V gene are MNHEY and SMNVEV (reference sequence). The CDR3 has 15 amino acids. The CDR3 loop reads CASSLSSGSNQPQHF. CDR3 DNA: TGTGCCAGCAGTTTATCATCAGGGAGCAATCAGCCCCAGCATTTT.

The J gene is TRBJ2-7, the V gene TRBV7-2, with TRBD1 identical over 10 bases. The J segment lost 3 bases and the V segment lost 3 bases, leaving 2 bases of the junction unmatched. The germline V gene has CDR1 SGHTA and CDR2 FQGNSA. This CDR3 comprises 14 residues. The CDR3, as DNA: TGTGCCAGCAGCTTTTGGACAGGGGGCTACGAGCAGTACGTC. Its protein product is CASSFWTGGYEQYV.

V usage is TRBV7-9 and J usage is TRBJ2-5; no reliable D call. This CDR3 is 13 amino acids long. V was pared by 5 bases and J by 3 bases, with 10 bases between. The germline CDR1 and CDR2 sequences are SEHNR and FQNEAQ (reference sequence). Written as DNA, the CDR3 is TGTGCCAGCAGCACCACCCTGGAAGAGACCCAGTACTTC. This encodes CASSTTLEETQYF.

The genes are TRBV30 and TRBJ1-1; 11 bases are a match to TRBD1. The CDR3 consists of 14 residues. CDR1 and CDR2 from the germline V gene are GTSNPN and SVGIG (reference sequence). V trimming: 2 bases; J trimming: 4 bases; junction bases outside the gene matches: 3. The CDR3 nucleotides read TGTGCCTGGAGTTGGGGACAGGGGGGCACTGAAGCTTTCTTT. Amino acid sequence: CAWSWGQGGTEAFF.

The rearrangement links TRBV5-1 to TRBJ2-5, with 9 nucleotides matching TRBD1. V gave up 1 base and J gave up 0 bases; unmatched junction bases: 7. This CDR3 region has 17 residues. CDR1 SGHRS and CDR2 YFSETQ come from the germline V gene. CDR3 residues: CASSLRTGDSYQETQYF. CDR3 in DNA: TGCGCCAGCAGCTTGCGGACAGGGGATTCGTACCAAGAGACCCAGTACTTC.

The chain joins TRBV13 to TRBJ1-2, with TRBD1 matching over 11 bases. The CDR3 sequence is 13 residues long. V dropped 5 bases and J dropped 6; count of bases not matched to a gene: 2. Germline V gene data show CDR1 as PRHDT and CDR2 as FYEKMQ (reference sequence). The CDR3 coding sequence is TGTGCCAGCAGCACGGACAGGGGGCATGGCTACACCTTC. This encodes CASSTDRGHGYTF.

This clonotype turned up a few times. The chain joins TRBV30 to TRBJ2-1; D possibly uses TRBD1 or TRBD2 (5 bases each). Germline V gene data show CDR1 as GTSNPN and CDR2 as SVGIG (reference sequence). The CDR3 totals 14 residues. Trimming left V 4 bases short and J 0 bases short, with 10 bases between. Written as DNA, the CDR3 is TGTGCCTGGAACGGGGACCGCTCCTACAATGAGCAGTTCTTC. This codes for CAWNGDRSYNEQFF.

The chain links TRBV30 to TRBJ2-2; D not certain. The CDR3 spans 12 residues. V lost 4 bases to trimming and J lost 5 bases, with 8 bases between them. Germline V gene sequence: CDR1 GTSNPN, CDR2 SVGIG (reference sequence). CDR3 bases: TGTGCCTGGATCCCTAATACCGGGGAGCTGTTTTTT. Its protein product is CAWIPNTGELFF.

V and J are TRBV29-1 and TRBJ1-5; possible D gene TRBD1, 6 bases. Deletions cut 0 bases from V and 11 bases from J, with 14 bases between. The germline CDR1 and CDR2 sequences are SQVTM and ANQGSEA. The CDR3 is 13 amino acids. This CDR3 is CSVEEAGARAQHF. CDR3 sequence (DNA): TGCAGCGTTGAAGAGGCAGGGGCGAGGGCCCAGCATTTT.

This chain links TRBV12-3 or TRBV12-4 with TRBJ1-1; no clear D gene. The V end was cut by 3 bases, the J end by 5 bases, with 10 bases between. CDR3 size: 13 residues. CDR3 in amino acids: CASSFQKATEAFF. In nucleotides, the CDR3 is TGTGCCAGCAGTTTTCAGAAGGCGACTGAAGCTTTCTTT.

The V call is TRBV27, the J call TRBJ1-2, with 7 bases aligning to TRBD1. The CDR3 contains 14 residues. After removal of 5 bases from V and 3 bases from J, the junction contained 6 bases not matched to a gene. Germline-derived CDR1 and CDR2 are MNHEY and SMNVEV (reference sequence). The CDR3 spells CASSSTGEDYGYTF. The DNA for the CDR3 is TGTGCCAGCAGTAGTACAGGGGAGGACTATGGCTACACCTTC.

J is TRBJ2-7 and V is TRBV3-1; 12 positions agree with TRBD1. The CDR3 consists of 14 residues. CDR1 is LGHDT and CDR2 is YNNKEL in the germline V gene (reference sequence). The V gene end was trimmed by 3 bases and the J gene end by 5 bases; junction bases not matched to a gene: 2. This chain's CDR3 is CASSHGTGGHEQYF. The CDR3 coding sequence is TGTGCCAGCAGCCATGGGACAGGGGGCCACGAGCAGTACTTC.

This sequence joins TRBV30 and TRBJ1-1; no clear D gene. V dropped 4 bases and J dropped 11 bases, with 17 bases sitting between them. The germline gives CDR1 GTSNPN, CDR2 SVGIG (reference sequence). The CDR3 has 12 residues. The CDR3 protein is CAWTLNRAWAFF. The DNA for the CDR3 is TGTGCCTGGACCCTAAACCGGGCATGGGCTTTCTTT.

The chain combines TRBV2 with TRBJ2-7; 7 bases are shared with TRBD2. The CDR3 covers 12 residues. Germline V CDR1 and CDR2: SNHLY, FYNNEI. V shed 11 bases, J shed 5 bases, and the junction held 9 bases outside the gene matches. In nucleotides, the CDR3 is TGTGCCTGGGGGAGGGACGGACACGAGCAGTACGTC. Protein: CAWGRDGHEQYV.

The gene calls are TRBV3-1 and TRBJ2-1; D unresolved. The V end was cut by 4 bases, the J end by 12 bases, with 28 bases between. This CDR3 spans 17 amino acids. CDR1 is LGHDT and CDR2 is YNNKEL in the germline V gene (reference sequence). In DNA, the CDR3 is TGTGCCAGCAGCCCCTTGGCAGAGGCCCCCCTAAGGAAAGGGCAGTTCTTC. It is translated as CASSPLAEAPLRKGQFF.

The CDR3, as DNA: TGTGCCAGCAGGGTAACGTTAACTGAAGCTTTCTTT. Its translation: CASRVTLTEAFF. V gene TRBV12-3 or TRBV12-4 combines with J gene TRBJ1-1; D is uncertain. With 6 bases removed from V and 5 bases from J, the gap between germline ends came to 10 bases. CDR3 length: 12 residues.

The CDR3: CASSLAPGLAGGRETQYF. In DNA, the CDR3 is TGTGCCAGCAGCTTGGCCCCGGGACTAGCGGGGGGTCGGGAGACCCAGTACTTC. The rearrangement uses TRBV5-6 and TRBJ2-5; 15 bases fit TRBD2. After removal of 0 bases from V and 5 bases from J, the junction contained 8 bases not matched to a gene. Looked up from germline, CDR1 is SGHDT and CDR2 is YYEEEE. The CDR3 extends over 18 amino acids.

The rearrangement uses TRBV5-1 and TRBJ2-3, with D hard to call. CDR1 SGHRS and CDR2 YFSETQ come from the germline V gene. V lost 2 bases and J 3 bases, leaving 10 bases between the germline ends. This CDR3 is 14 amino acids long. CDR3 in amino acids: CASSLFRQTDTQYF. In nucleotides, the CDR3 is TGCGCCAGCAGCTTATTTCGGCAGACAGATACGCAGTATTTT.

The rearrangement joins TRBV29-1 to TRBJ2-3; 8 bases are shared with TRBD1. CDR1 and CDR2 from the germline V gene are SQVTM and ANQGSEA. V shed 0 bases, J shed 0 bases, and the junction held 5 bases outside the gene matches. The CDR3 consists of 16 residues. CDR3 DNA sequence: TGCAGCGTTGAAGAGGTCGGGGACAGGAGCACAGATACGCAGTATTTT. Translated, it gives CSVEEVGDRSTDTQYF.

CDR3 region: CASSPAVDSYEQYF. The CDR3 DNA is TGTGCCAGCAGCCCCGCGGTGGACAGCTACGAGCAGTACTTC. The rearrangement uses TRBV13 and TRBJ2-7, with D possibly being TRBD1 (6 bases). V was trimmed by 5 bases and J by 3 bases, leaving 14 bases between them. This CDR3 contains 14 residues. Per germline, CDR1 PRHDT and CDR2 FYEKMQ (reference sequence).

CDR3 bases: TGTGCCAGCAGCCAAGCTTCGTCCGGGCTTATGGAGACCCAGTACTTC. Encoded protein: CASSQASSGLMETQYF. J is TRBJ2-5 and V is TRBV3-1; no clear D gene. CDR3 size: 16 residues. The germline V gene encodes CDR1 LGHDT and CDR2 YNNKEL (reference sequence). Deletions cut 1 base from V and 5 bases from J, with 17 bases between.

The rearrangement links TRBV29-1 to TRBJ2-7, with D perhaps TRBD2 (7 bases). The germline V gene has CDR1 SQVTM and CDR2 ANQGSEA. V lost 2 bases and J lost 5, with 16 bases in between. This CDR3 has 14 amino acids. CDR3 loop: CSVERGARRDEQYF. CDR3 bases: TGCAGCGTTGAACGGGGGGCTCGGAGGGACGAGCAGTACTTC.

This clonotype was recorded only once. This chain uses TRBV29-1 with TRBJ2-3; TRBD1 is a possible D gene (5 bases). V dropped 7 bases and J dropped 14 bases, with 13 bases sitting between them. Looked up from germline, CDR1 is SQVTM and CDR2 is ANQGSEA. The CDR3 is made up of 9 amino acids. The CDR3 protein is CSAPPRGYF. CDR3 in DNA: TGCAGCGCCCCACCAAGGGGGTATTTT.

This chain joins TRBV30 and TRBJ2-7; 7 bases map to TRBD2. This CDR3 has 14 amino acids. V trimming: 3 bases; J trimming: 2 bases; junction bases outside the gene matches: 7. Germline values: CDR1 GTSNPN, CDR2 SVGIG (reference sequence). In DNA, the CDR3 is TGTGCCTGGAGCCCAGGTCGGGGGGCCTACGAGCAGTACGTC. This codes for CAWSPGRGAYEQYV.

The V gene is TRBV13, the J gene TRBJ1-2; a possible D gene is TRBD1 (6 bases). The CDR3 totals 14 residues. V was cut by 1 base and J by 2 bases, with 8 bases left in between. Germline lookup yields CDR1 PRHDT and CDR2 FYEKMQ (reference sequence). The CDR3 loop is CASSLEGVNYGYTF. CDR3 coding DNA: TGTGCCAGCAGCTTAGAGGGGGTCAACTATGGCTACACCTTC.

The V gene is TRBV12-3 or TRBV12-4, the J gene TRBJ2-2, with 11 bases matching TRBD1. The CDR3 has 16 residues. V lost 2 bases to trimming and J lost 6 bases; unmatched junction nucleotides: 5. In DNA form, the CDR3 reads TGTGCCAGCAGTTTATGGGACAGGGGGTACTCCGGGGAGCTGTTTTTT. The encoded protein is CASSLWDRGYSGELFF.

The CDR3 sequence is CASSVGLETDTQYF. The CDR3 DNA reads as TGTGCCAGCAGCGTAGGACTAGAAACAGATACGCAGTATTTT. The V gene is TRBV9, the J gene TRBJ2-3, with TRBD2 as a possible D gene (6 bases). Per germline, CDR1 SGDLS and CDR2 YYNGEE. The CDR3 consists of 14 residues. V lost 0 bases and J lost 3, with 8 bases in between.

This clonotype was picked up one time. The gene calls are TRBV5-1 and TRBJ2-7; TRBD1 matches at 7 bases. Per germline, CDR1 SGHRS and CDR2 YFSETQ. The CDR3 sequence is 17 residues long. The ends lost 4 bases at V and 3 bases at J; junction bases unmatched: 16. CDR3 in DNA: TGCGCCAGCAGCCCCTCCCGGCCGGGACAGCAAGGCTACGAGCAGTACTTC. Translation: CASSPSRPGQQGYEQYF.